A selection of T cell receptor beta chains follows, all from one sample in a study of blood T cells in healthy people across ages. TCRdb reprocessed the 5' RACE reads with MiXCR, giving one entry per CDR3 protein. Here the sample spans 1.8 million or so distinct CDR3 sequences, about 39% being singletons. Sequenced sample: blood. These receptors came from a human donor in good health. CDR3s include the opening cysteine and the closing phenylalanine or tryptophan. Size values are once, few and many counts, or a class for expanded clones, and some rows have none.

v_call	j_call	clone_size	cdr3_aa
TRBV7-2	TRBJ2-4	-	CASSPLTKNIQYF
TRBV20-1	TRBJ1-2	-	CSARDSEANYGYTF
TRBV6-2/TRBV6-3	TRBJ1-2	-	CASSKTGLGGPGYTF
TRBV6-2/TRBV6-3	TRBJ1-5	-	CASSQSGDQPQHF
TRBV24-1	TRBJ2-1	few	CATSDPSGRQFF
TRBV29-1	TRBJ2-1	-	CAARPTSYEQFF
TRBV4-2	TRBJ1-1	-	CASSRNRDLNTEAFF
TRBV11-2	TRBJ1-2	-	CASSLAGQVYGYTF
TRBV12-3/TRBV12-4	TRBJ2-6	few	CASSGTGTGLRRAWANVLTF
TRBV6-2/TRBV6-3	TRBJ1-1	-	CASSYSMTENTEAFF
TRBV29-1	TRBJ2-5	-	CSTGVYTSGAQETQYF
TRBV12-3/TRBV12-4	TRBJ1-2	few	CASKDPNYGYTF
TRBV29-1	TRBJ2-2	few	CSAERSGNTGELFF
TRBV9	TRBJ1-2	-	CASSGMTVFGYTF
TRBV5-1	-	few	CASSLRVTSGEETQYF
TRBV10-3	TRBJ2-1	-	CAISALPTSYNEQFF
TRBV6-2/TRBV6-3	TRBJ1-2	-	CASTEDRDNYGYTF
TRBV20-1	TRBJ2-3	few	CSANPLAGVTDTQYF
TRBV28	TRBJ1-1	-	CASSSPVEVYTEAFF
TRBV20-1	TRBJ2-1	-	CSALGLTTNEQFF
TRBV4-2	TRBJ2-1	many	CASSQDWGGGLDEQFF
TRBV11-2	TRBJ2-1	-	CASSTLTGFNEQFF
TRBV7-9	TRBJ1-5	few	CASSQGAGGVQPQHF
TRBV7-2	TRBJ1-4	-	CASSLVVGENEKLFF
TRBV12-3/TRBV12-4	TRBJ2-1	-	CASRWTGNNEQFF
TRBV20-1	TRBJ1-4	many	CSAPGTSNEKLFF
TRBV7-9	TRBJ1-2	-	CASSTLATANYGYTF
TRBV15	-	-	CATSNPSGGVPFEQYF
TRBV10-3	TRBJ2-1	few	CAISDLDNEQFF
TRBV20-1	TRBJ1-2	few	CSASDSGNYGYTF
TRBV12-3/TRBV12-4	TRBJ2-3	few	CASSFTGLNTDTQYF
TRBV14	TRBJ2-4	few	CASSQDWQNIQYF
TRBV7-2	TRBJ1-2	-	CASSPRDTSNYGYTF
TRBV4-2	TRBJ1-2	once	CASSQDYGRGRDGYTF
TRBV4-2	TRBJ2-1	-	CASSQDWYNEQFF
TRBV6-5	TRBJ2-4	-	CASSSAGGAKNIQDF
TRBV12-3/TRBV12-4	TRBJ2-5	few	CASRPERGGQGETQYF
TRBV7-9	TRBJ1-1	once	CAISLRVTDNTEAFF